The entry that follows covers one TCR beta chain sequence. This sample was taken from a study of control samples from healthy donors and cancer patients. Profiling relied on immunoSEQ multiplex PCR, and the TCRdb table lists in-frame clones only, not all of them. The sample shows about 130,000 clones, over 80% of them seen only once. In germline, CDR1 is LGHDT, CDR2 YNNKEL (reference sequence). The V and J ends lost 4 bases and 7 bases respectively, with 13 bases between them. The CDR3 is 13 amino acids. V gene TRBV3-1 (or the pseudogene TRBV3-2) combines with J gene TRBJ2-5, with D possibly TRBD1 on 5 matching bases. The sequence was collected from a man aged 80 or over with head and neck cancer. The sample comprised PBMCs. Here the CDR3 DNA reads TGTGCCAGCAGCCCCACAGCTCAGGGGACCCAGTACTTC. This sequence encodes CASSPTAQGTQYF.